The entry below gives a single T cell receptor beta chain sequence along with its context. These data belong to a study of blood T cell repertoires in COVID-19. Whole-study context: Italy, Spain and the United States were the sources of the convalescent and acute COVID-19 samples. Sources were T cells, B-cell-depleted T cells, or PBMCs; the material itself was cDNA or gDNA.

During active infection, Seattle patients enrolled and were then monitored through disease. Trimming shortened V by 5 bases and J by 3 bases, and 11 bases separated the two germline ends. Germline CDR1 is SGHAT and CDR2 is FQNNGV. There are 15 residues in the CDR3. Authors' data handling: Amplification of reference gene primers provided the estimated nucleated cell counts. The method was immunoSEQ multiplex PCR; TCRdb's version includes in-frame clones alone and lacks a portion of them. That table is the source of V, J and clone size, and D and trimming were worked out from the DNA. Among roughly 200,000 clones listed, around 83% were seen once.

The sample consisted of peripheral blood. The source of this sequence is a woman aged 50 to 65 with COVID-19, enrolled during active disease. The chain links TRBV11-2 to TRBJ2-6, with D possibly being TRBD1 (5 bases). The CDR3 region has the DNA TGTGCCAGCAGCCTCCAGGGTAGTGGGGCCAACGTCCTGACTTTC. Protein product: CASSLQGSGANVLTF. Variable domain in full (rest from reference TRBV11-2 and TRBJ2-6): EAGVAQSPRYKIIEKRQSVAFWCNPISGHATLYWYQQILGQGPKLLIQFQNNGVVDDSQLPKDRFSAERLKGVDSTLKIQPAKLEDSAVYLCASSLQGSGANVLTFGAGSRLTVL.